The 8 T cell receptor beta chains below were found in one sample sequenced in a study of liver allograft versus peripheral blood T cells. Whole-study context: Intrahepatic T cell receptor repertoires from transplanted livers were compared against repertoires in recipients' peripheral blood.

MiXCR, run by TCRdb on the reads, gives a single entry per CDR3 protein. The table lists several thousand distinct CDR3 sequences, 15% of them singletons. The source of these receptors is a human patient who had a liver transplant. Some of the T cells might come from the graft donor.

This clonotype ranks as medium-sized. The chain uses TRBV19 and TRBJ2-2, with D perhaps TRBD1 (6 bases). This CDR3 region has 14 residues. From germline, CDR1 is LNHDA and CDR2 SQIVND (reference sequence). Trimming left V 6 bases short and J 4 bases short, with 12 bases between. CDR3 nucleotides: TGTGCCAGTAGACTTCAGGGGTCCACCGGGGAGCTGTTTTTT. Translating it yields CASRLQGSTGELFF.

This chain connects TRBV27 to TRBJ1-1; D not resolved. V lost 6 bases and J lost 3, with 5 bases in between. The CDR3 length is 11 residues. CDR1 is MNHEY and CDR2 is SMNVEV in the germline V gene (reference sequence). The chain's CDR3 is CASRAYTEAFF. DNA of the CDR3: TGTGCCAGCAGGGCATACACTGAAGCTTTCTTT.

By sample fraction, this clonotype is medium-sized. This rearrangement joins TRBV19 to TRBJ2-7, with TRBD1 matching over 8 bases. This CDR3 region has 15 residues. CDR1 and CDR2 (germline): LNHDA, SQIVND (reference sequence). V lost 3 bases, J lost 3 bases, and 7 bases stayed unmatched. The CDR3 sequence: CASSMRTGRGYEQYF. CDR3 nucleotides: TGTGCCAGTAGTATGCGGACAGGGCGGGGCTACGAGCAGTACTTC.

This clonotype has a count of ten or more. V gene TRBV6-6 combines with J gene TRBJ2-5, with a weak D call TRBD1 (6 bases). CDR1 is MNHNY, CDR2 SVGAGI, per germline (reference sequence). V lost 5 bases and J 5 bases, leaving 12 bases between the germline ends. The CDR3 extends over 13 amino acids. The CDR3 DNA is TGTGCCAGCAGTAGTACAGGGAAGGAGACCCAGTACTTC. It yields the protein CASSSTGKETQYF.

The CDR3 reads CAWSVRQGIHEQYF. The CDR3 coding sequence is TGTGCCTGGAGTGTACGGCAGGGGATCCACGAGCAGTACTTC. This rearrangement joins TRBV30 to TRBJ2-7, with D perhaps TRBD1 (6 bases). This CDR3 is 14 amino acids long. Germline CDR1 GTSNPN, CDR2 SVGIG (reference sequence). V lost 0 bases and J lost 5, with 14 bases in between.

This clonotype was detected ten times or more. This chain joins TRBV7-9 and TRBJ2-5; D gene unclear. The CDR3 is made up of 14 amino acids. The V end lost 4 bases, the J end lost 5 bases, and 14 bases lay between the germline ends. Germline values: CDR1 SEHNR, CDR2 FQNEAQ (reference sequence). CDR3 sequence reads: CASSSNSPGETQYF. CDR3 sequence (DNA): TGTGCCAGCAGCTCGAACAGCCCCGGGGAGACCCAGTACTTC.

The rearrangement uses TRBV19 and TRBJ2-1; 7 bases line up with TRBD2. Germline V gene sequence: CDR1 LNHDA, CDR2 SQIVND (reference sequence). The CDR3 consists of 15 residues. The V segment lost 4 bases and the J segment 1 base; nucleotides outside the gene matches: 4. The DNA of the CDR3 is TGTGCCAGTAGTAGGGGGGGAAGGTCCTACAATGAGCAGTTCTTC. Translated: CASSRGGRSYNEQFF. Full variable domain (outside the CDR3, taken from reference TRBV19 and TRBJ2-1): DGGITQSPKYLFRKEGQNVTLSCEQNLNHDAMYWYRQDPGQGLRLIYYSQIVNDFQKGDIAEGYSVSREKKESFPLTVTSAQKNPTAFYLCASSRGGRSYNEQFFGPGTRLTVL.

This clonotype was found once. A much larger clone sits a single nucleotide away, making a read error possible. The chain carries TRBV6-2 or TRBV6-3 and TRBJ1-1; TRBD1 agrees at 10 bases. CDR3 length: 16 residues. Germline-derived CDR1 and CDR2 are MNHEY and SVGEGT. The CDR3 is CVSSFAVTGGYTEAFF. The CDR3, as DNA: TGTGTCAGCAGTTTCGCCGTGACAGGGGGCTACACTGAAGCTTTCTTT.